Each of the 3 T cell receptor beta chains below was sequenced from the same sample in a study of T cells after yellow fever vaccination. TCRdb ran MiXCR on the 5' RACE reads and lists one entry per CDR3 protein. This sample has about 340,000 distinct CDR3 sequences; around 12% occur once, and the top ten carry around 3%. Here the sequenced sample was CD4+ T cells sorted from PBMCs, taken 15 days after the yellow fever booster vaccination. Receptors originate from a man aged 18 to 30 who received the YFV17D yellow fever vaccine.

This clonotype was seen a few times. This chain joins TRBV11-2 and TRBJ2-1, with D unclear. V lost 1 base and J 3 bases, leaving 13 bases between the germline ends. The V gene's germline CDR1 is SGHAT and CDR2 FQNNGV. The CDR3 sequence is 16 residues long. For the CDR3, the DNA is TGTGCCAGCAGCTTAGGCCCTCAGTTAGACTACAATGAGCAGTTCTTC. It yields the protein CASSLGPQLDYNEQFF.

The chain carries TRBV7-2 and TRBJ1-1; TRBD1 aligns across 7 bases. CDR3 length: 14 residues. Trimming took 5 bases from V and 2 from J; bases not matched to a gene: 5. Per germline, CDR1 SGHTA and CDR2 FQGNSA. Written as DNA, the CDR3 is TGTGCCAGCAGCATAGGACAGGCAAACACTGAAGCTTTCTTT. Amino acid sequence: CASSIGQANTEAFF.

This sequence joins TRBV3-1 and TRBJ1-2; the match to TRBD1 covers 11 bases. From germline, CDR1 is LGHDT and CDR2 YNNKEL (reference sequence). The V and J ends lost 4 bases and 4 bases, in that order; junction bases with no gene match: 5. There are 15 residues in the CDR3. CDR3 DNA sequence: TGTGCCAGCAGCCCTACCGGGACAGGGGGCTATGGCTACACCTTC. Its protein is CASSPTGTGGYGYTF.